A single sample is the source of the 27 T cell receptor beta chains below, sequenced in a study of CD8 T cells in ankylosing spondylitis. These receptors lack a known antigen. TCRdb reprocessed the 5' RACE reads with MiXCR, giving one entry per CDR3 protein. Of some 200,000 distinct CDR3 sequences listed, 7% to 8% were seen once; the top ten hold approximately 15%. Study results and caveats: There was a TCR beta motif, made of fewer than 10 highly homologous variants, that appeared characteristic of ankylosing spondylitis blood.

The material sequenced was blood, either unsorted or a sorted T cell fraction (not recorded which). These receptors were taken from a male donor with ankylosing spondylitis.

This clonotype has a count of ten or more. This chain joins TRBV11-2 and TRBJ2-1; either TRBD1 or TRBD2 may fit D (6 bases each). V lost 1 base to trimming and J lost 7 bases, with 23 bases between them. From germline, CDR1 is SGHAT and CDR2 FQNNGV. The CDR3 sequence is 18 residues long. CDR3 sequence reads: CASSLGKHRGRQSNEQFF. DNA for the CDR3: TGTGCCAGCAGCTTAGGAAAGCATCGGGGGCGCCAGAGTAATGAGCAGTTCTTC.

There are many counts of this clonotype. The genes are TRBV6-5 and TRBJ2-3; 8 bases line up with TRBD1. V lost 7 bases and J lost 5; bases outside the gene matches: 8. This CDR3 spans 14 amino acids. From germline, CDR1 is MNHEY and CDR2 SVGAGI. Here the CDR3 DNA reads TGTGCCAGCAAAGGACAGGGACGTGTAGATACGCAGTATTTT. This sequence encodes CASKGQGRVDTQYF.

V is TRBV4-2 and J is TRBJ2-3, with 8 bases identical to TRBD2. Germline-derived CDR1 and CDR2 are LGHNA and YNFKEQ. This CDR3 region has 18 residues. V lost 2 bases and J lost 4; bases outside the gene matches: 14. As DNA, the CDR3 is TGTGCCAGCAGCCAAAGGGTAGCGGGACCGTCTCTGCCAGATACGCAGTATTTT. As protein: CASSQRVAGPSLPDTQYF.

This clonotype was recorded at least ten times. This chain links TRBV29-1 with TRBJ1-2; 7 nucleotides align to TRBD1. The V gene end was trimmed by 0 bases and the J gene end by 5 bases; junction bases not matched to a gene: 6. This CDR3 has 14 residues. Germline loops: CDR1 SQVTM, CDR2 ANQGSEA. The CDR3 protein is CSVEDPQGDYGYTF. Written as DNA, the CDR3 is TGCAGCGTTGAAGATCCCCAGGGGGATTATGGCTACACCTTC.

This clonotype has a count of ten or more. The CDR3 sequence is CASSEEAFNQPQHF. As DNA, the CDR3 is TGTGCCAGCAGTGAAGAGGCCTTTAATCAGCCCCAGCATTTT. The chain combines TRBV2 with TRBJ1-5; D call uncertain. The CDR3 has 14 residues. With 1 base removed from V and 4 bases from J, the gap between germline ends came to 8 bases. Germline lookup yields CDR1 SNHLY and CDR2 FYNNEI.

This clonotype has a handful of counts. J is TRBJ2-1 and V is TRBV7-9, with a weak D call TRBD2 (5 bases). V was shortened by 4 bases and J by 7 bases, with 11 bases between the two germline ends. From germline, CDR1 is SEHNR and CDR2 FQNEAQ (reference sequence). The length of the CDR3 is 13 residues. In DNA form, the CDR3 reads TGTGCCAGCAGCTCCGAGGGTAGAAATGAGCAGTTCTTC. The encoded protein is CASSSEGRNEQFF. The variable domain in full, with the rest retrieved from reference TRBV7-9 and TRBJ2-1, is DTGVSQNPRHKITKRGQNVTFRCDPISEHNRLYWYRQTLGQGPEFLTYFQNEAQLEKSRLLSDRFSAERPKGSFSTLEIQRTEQGDSAMYLCASSSEGRNEQFFGPGTRLTVL.

At least ten counts were recorded for this clonotype. The V gene is TRBV12-3 or TRBV12-4, the J gene TRBJ2-3, with TRBD2 identical over 8 bases. J lost 4 bases, V lost 9 bases, and 12 bases had no gene match. CDR3 length equals 15 residues. The CDR3 spells CASTSGGLGADTQYF. As DNA, the CDR3 is TGTGCCAGTACTAGCGGCGGTCTTGGGGCAGATACGCAGTATTTT.

This clonotype was seen a handful of times. V gene TRBV7-6 combines with J gene TRBJ1-1; D is unresolved. Between the trimmed V and J ends, which lost 1 base and 1 base, there was a span of 16 bases. This CDR3 contains 17 residues. Germline V gene sequence: CDR1 SGHVS, CDR2 FNYEAQ. The CDR3 DNA follows: TGTGCCAGCAGCTTAGGGGCCGGGGAGGAGGGGAACACTGAAGCTTTCTTT. Its translation is CASSLGAGEEGNTEAFF.

A few counts support this clonotype. The rearrangement joins TRBV28 to TRBJ2-3; 7 bases align to TRBD2. The germline V gene encodes CDR1 MDHEN and CDR2 SYDVKM. The junction had 8 bases not matched to a gene; V was cut back by 8 bases and J by 3 bases. This CDR3 comprises 14 residues. The CDR3 nucleotides read TGTGCCAGCCGGGGGGTAGGGAGGACAGATACGCAGTATTTT. Its translation is CASRGVGRTDTQYF.

This clonotype was seen only a few times. This chain joins TRBV7-9 and TRBJ2-1; TRBD2 matches at 8 bases. After removal of 6 bases from V and 3 bases from J, the junction contained 4 bases not matched to a gene. Per the germline V gene, CDR1 is SEHNR and CDR2 is FQNEAQ (reference sequence). The CDR3 contains 14 residues. Here the CDR3 DNA reads TGTGCCAGCAGGGGCGGGAGGATCTACAATGAGCAGTTCTTC. Amino acid sequence: CASRGGRIYNEQFF.

This clonotype was counted only a few times. The chain has TRBV4-3 and TRBJ1-1; the match to TRBD1 covers 9 bases. V lost 1 base and J lost 0; bases outside the gene matches: 12. The CDR3 consists of 19 residues. The germline gives CDR1 LGHNA, CDR2 YSLEER. CDR3 sequence reads: CASSQGIGQGNALNTEAFF. DNA of the CDR3: TGCGCCAGCAGCCAAGGAATAGGACAGGGGAATGCCTTGAACACTGAAGCTTTCTTT.

There are many counts of this clonotype. Here the CDR3 reads CASSGVGMNTEAFF. The DNA of the CDR3 is TGTGCCAGCAGTGGGGTGGGGATGAACACTGAAGCTTTCTTT. J is TRBJ1-1 and V is TRBV27; D remains unclear. Trimming shortened V by 5 bases and J by 0 bases, and 10 bases separated the two germline ends. The germline V gene encodes CDR1 MNHEY and CDR2 SMNVEV (reference sequence). The CDR3 contains 14 residues.

This clonotype was seen repeatedly, ten times or more. The V gene is TRBV9, the J gene TRBJ1-2; 7 bases fit TRBD1. CDR1 SGDLS and CDR2 YYNGEE come from the germline V gene. The CDR3 covers 18 residues. V dropped 3 bases and J dropped 7; count of bases not matched to a gene: 21. The CDR3 DNA sequence: TGTGCCAGCAGCGGCCCCGGGACAGCTCCCTCCTCGGGCTCTGGCTACACCTTC. This encodes CASSGPGTAPSSGSGYTF.

This clonotype was seen many times. The chain recombines TRBV27 with TRBJ1-1; the match to TRBD1 covers 9 bases. The germline gives CDR1 MNHEY, CDR2 SMNVEV (reference sequence). V trimming: 5 bases; J trimming: 2 bases; junction bases outside the gene matches: 9. The CDR3 sequence is 16 residues long. CDR3 loop: CASSTGTGISNTEAFF. The CDR3 bases are TGTGCCAGCAGTACCGGGACAGGGATATCTAACACTGAAGCTTTCTTT.

This clonotype has at least ten counts. This chain joins TRBV14 and TRBJ1-2; 8 bases fit TRBD1. V lost 1 base, J lost 3 bases, and 7 bases stayed unmatched. Per the germline V gene, CDR1 is SGHDN and CDR2 is FVKESK. The CDR3 is 16 residues long. The chain's CDR3 is CASSQGPDRVDYGYTF. The DNA for the CDR3 is TGTGCCAGCAGCCAAGGCCCGGACAGGGTCGACTATGGCTACACCTTC.

The V and J genes are TRBV9 and TRBJ2-7; 13 bases agree with TRBD2. V was pared by 4 bases and J by 6 bases, with 7 bases of the junction left unmatched. The germline CDR1 and CDR2 sequences are SGDLS and YYNGEE. This CDR3 contains 15 residues. CDR3 in DNA: TGTGCCAGCAGCCCAAGACTAGCGGGAGGAAGCGAGCAGTACTTC. Translation: CASSPRLAGGSEQYF.

This clonotype was recorded many times. The chain is built from TRBV14 and TRBJ2-1, with D maybe TRBD2 (5 bases). This CDR3 contains 13 residues. With 1 base removed from V and 7 bases from J, the gap between germline ends came to 8 bases. Germline CDR1 SGHDN, CDR2 FVKESK. The CDR3 region is CASSQVGENEQFF. The DNA of the CDR3 is TGTGCCAGCAGCCAAGTTGGGGAGAATGAGCAGTTCTTC.

This clonotype was seen at least ten times. CDR3 nucleotide sequence: TGCGCCAGCAGCCAGCAGACAGGGCCCCACGAGCAGTACTTC. It translates to CASSQQTGPHEQYF. This chain connects TRBV4-1 to TRBJ2-7, with TRBD1 identical over 7 bases. This CDR3 is 14 amino acids long. V gave up 3 bases and J gave up 5 bases; unmatched junction bases: 7. Germline values: CDR1 MGHRA, CDR2 YSYEKL.

This clonotype was seen only a few times. V is TRBV11-2 and J is TRBJ2-1; 7 bases line up with TRBD2. This CDR3 is 15 amino acids long. V lost 2 bases and J lost 6; bases outside the gene matches: 7. CDR1 SGHAT and CDR2 FQNNGV come from the germline V gene. The CDR3 DNA sequence: TGTGCCAGCAGCTTATACTCTACGGGGGGCAATGAGCAGTTCTTC. It yields the protein CASSLYSTGGNEQFF.

This rearrangement joins TRBV4-3 to TRBJ2-1, with TRBD2 identical over 9 bases. The CDR3 has 17 amino acids. Per the germline V gene, CDR1 is LGHNA and CDR2 is YSLEER. Trimming took 4 bases from V and 7 from J; bases not matched to a gene: 14. The CDR3 here is CASSLGRGGGGANEQFF. In DNA form, the CDR3 reads TGCGCCAGCAGCCTCGGACGCGGGGGCGGGGGGGCTAATGAGCAGTTCTTC.

The chain has TRBV5-1 and TRBJ1-1; TRBD1 might be the D (6 bases). This CDR3 region has 13 residues. CDR1 and CDR2 (germline): SGHRS, YFSETQ. V was shortened by 7 bases and J by 2 bases, with 12 bases between the two germline ends. CDR3 sequence (DNA): TGCGCCAGCTTAGAGGGGGGTAACACTGAAGCTTTCTTT. Its translation is CASLEGGNTEAFF. The complete variable domain, with remaining parts taken from reference TRBV5-1 and TRBJ1-1, reads KAGVTQTPRYLIKTRGQQVTLSCSPISGHRSVSWYQQTPGQGLQFLFEYFSETQRNKGNFPGRFSGRQFSNSRSEMNVSTLELGDSALYLCASLEGGNTEAFFGQGTRLTVV.

This clonotype was detected ten times or more. This sequence joins TRBV29-1 and TRBJ2-7; the D is unclear. V lost 1 base and J lost 6, with 10 bases in between. CDR1 is SQVTM and CDR2 is ANQGSEA in the germline V gene. This CDR3 has 12 residues. The CDR3 here is CSVEVRNREQYF. The CDR3 DNA reads TGCAGCGTTGAAGTTCGGAATCGCGAGCAGTACTTC.

This clonotype showed up just a few times. V and J are TRBV6-6 and TRBJ1-2; D remains unclear. In germline, CDR1 is MNHNY, CDR2 SVGAGI (reference sequence). The V gene lost 6 bases and the J gene lost 8 bases, with 10 bases spanning the gap. This CDR3 has 11 amino acids. CDR3 sequence (DNA): TGTGCCAGCAGGGAAATCGGGGGCTACACCTTC. It codes for CASREIGGYTF.

This clonotype was recorded at least ten times. The V call is TRBV12-3 or TRBV12-4, the J call TRBJ1-2; possible D gene TRBD1, 5 bases. The CDR3 runs 14 residues. Deletions cut 6 bases from V and 2 bases from J, with 13 bases between. The CDR3 nucleotides read TGTGCCAGCAGCTCCGGGACGGACAACTATGGCTACACCTTC. This gives the protein CASSSGTDNYGYTF.

Points on this clonotype: Possible read error: a much larger clone is one base away. This rearrangement joins TRBV20-1 to TRBJ2-4; D remains ambiguous. CDR1 DFQATT and CDR2 SNEGSKA come from the germline V gene (reference sequence). V lost 5 bases, J lost 2 bases, and 16 bases lay in between. The CDR3 contains 15 residues. The CDR3 DNA reads as TGCAGTGCTGGAGTGAGACGAATCCCCAAAAACATTCAGTACTTC. Amino acid sequence: CSAGVRRIPKNIQYF.

This clonotype was counted many times. J is TRBJ2-5 and V is TRBV20-1, with TRBD2 matching 7 bases. This CDR3 has 14 amino acids. Unmatched junction bases numbered 6, after V lost 5 bases and J lost 0 bases. Germline loops: CDR1 DFQATT, CDR2 SNEGSKA (reference sequence). The CDR3 here is CSAVGTTYQETQYF. In DNA form, the CDR3 reads TGCAGTGCTGTAGGGACTACGTACCAAGAGACCCAGTACTTC.

This chain links TRBV5-6 with TRBJ2-3, with TRBD2 identical over 10 bases. V lost 0 bases and J lost 8; bases outside the gene matches: 9. The germline V gene has CDR1 SGHDT and CDR2 YYEEEE. The CDR3 consists of 16 residues. The CDR3 nucleotides are TGTGCCAGCAGCTTGGCGGAGCGGGGGGGAGAAGGTACGCAGTATTTT. It is translated as CASSLAERGGEGTQYF.